What follows are 28 T cell receptor beta chains derived from one specimen sequenced in a study of beta chain features in type 1 diabetes. General observations from the study: In all four CD4+ subsets, TCRB CDR3 length was significantly, moderately reduced in type 1 diabetes.

These receptors lack a known antigen. Expressed TCRB transcripts were sequenced because the entire RNA isolate underwent reverse transcription. Generated by immunoSEQ multiplex PCR, the TCRdb table keeps only in-frame clones and is missing some. The sample yields 150,000 to 200,000 clones, about 63% seen once. Sequencing input: naive CD4+ T cells from blood. The source is a man aged 25 to 45 with type 1 diabetes.

This clone has only a few counts. The gene calls are TRBV25-1 and TRBJ2-3; D gene uncertain. Germline-derived CDR1 and CDR2 are MGHDK and SYGVNS. Trimming stripped 3 bases from V and 8 bases from J, with 12 bases between. The CDR3 has 13 amino acids. CDR3 in DNA: TGTGCCAGCAGTGACCTTCTCCTCCGTACGCAGTATTTT. The encoded protein is CASSDLLLRTQYF.

This rearrangement joins TRBV28 to TRBJ1-5; a possible D gene is TRBD1 (6 bases). With 0 bases removed from V and 4 bases from J, the gap between germline ends came to 19 bases. The germline gives CDR1 MDHEN, CDR2 SYDVKM. This CDR3 comprises 18 residues. The CDR3 DNA reads TGTGCCAGCAGTTTATGGTCACAGGGACGGACGGCGAATCAGCCCCAGCATTTT. It yields the protein CASSLWSQGRTANQPQHF. The complete variable domain, with remaining parts taken from reference TRBV28 and TRBJ1-5, reads DVKVTQSSRYLVKRTGEKVFLECVQDMDHENMFWYRQDPGLGLRLIYFSYDVKMKEKGDIPEGYSVSREKKERFSLILESASTNQTSMYLCASSLWSQGRTANQPQHFGDGTRLSIL.

The chain has TRBV29-1 and TRBJ1-2; the match to TRBD1 covers 8 bases. The CDR3 consists of 14 residues. J gave up 5 bases and V 4 bases, and 9 bases lay outside the gene matches. Germline loops: CDR1 SQVTM, CDR2 ANQGSEA. CDR3: CSVAREGQAYGYTF. The CDR3, as DNA: TGCAGCGTTGCCCGTGAGGGACAGGCTTATGGCTACACCTTC.

This sequence joins TRBV15 and TRBJ1-1, with 8 bases matching TRBD1. V was clipped by 3 bases and J by 5 bases; unmatched bases: 8. This CDR3 is 15 amino acids long. The germline V gene encodes CDR1 LNHNV and CDR2 YYDKDF (reference sequence). The DNA for the CDR3 is TGTGCCACCAGCAGGAACCAGGGGGCTGGGACTGAAGCTTTCTTT. This sequence encodes CATSRNQGAGTEAFF.

This clone was observed once. The rearrangement uses TRBV7-2 and TRBJ2-6; a weak D match, TRBD1 (5 bases). The germline V and J ends were trimmed by 5 bases and 2 bases, with 13 bases remaining between them. The CDR3 is 16 amino acids. Germline V CDR1 and CDR2: SGHTA, FQGNSA. The CDR3 DNA reads as TGTGCCAGCAGCCTAGGGGCTGGGGCTGGGGCCAACGTCCTGACTTTC. It translates to CASSLGAGAGANVLTF.

The chain links TRBV18 to TRBJ2-7; D unclear. The CDR3 is 13 amino acids. Trimming shortened V by 2 bases and J by 5 bases, and 10 bases separated the two germline ends. Germline V gene sequence: CDR1 KGHSH, CDR2 LQKENI. In DNA, the CDR3 is TGTGCCAGCTCACCAGGTTTTCAGGACGAGCAGTACTTC. It encodes CASSPGFQDEQYF.

The rearrangement joins TRBV29-1 to TRBJ1-1; D remains ambiguous. CDR1 and CDR2 from the germline V gene are SQVTM and ANQGSEA. The CDR3 sequence is 12 residues long. Trimming removed 5 bases from V and 3 bases from J, with 10 bases in between. The CDR3 sequence is CSVQRTDTEAFF. The CDR3 DNA reads as TGCAGCGTTCAACGTACGGACACTGAAGCTTTCTTT.

This chain uses TRBV7-2 with TRBJ2-3; TRBD1 agrees at 8 bases. Germline CDR1 SGHTA, CDR2 FQGNSA. CDR3 length: 15 residues. V lost 1 base, J lost 8 bases, and 8 bases stayed unmatched. The DNA of the CDR3 is TGTGCCAGCAGCTTAGTCCCCAGGGGGCGCGGTACGCAGTATTTT. The encoded protein is CASSLVPRGRGTQYF.

V usage is TRBV29-1 and J usage is TRBJ2-5; D gene uncertain. Looked up from germline, CDR1 is SQVTM and CDR2 is ANQGSEA. V lost 4 bases and J lost 4, with 7 bases in between. The CDR3 runs 11 residues. The CDR3 region has the DNA TGCAGCGTTGGCCTGCGAGAGACCCAGTACTTC. Residues: CSVGLRETQYF.

This clone was recorded only once. This chain joins TRBV7-2 and TRBJ2-4; D not certain. With 5 bases removed from V and 9 bases from J, the gap between germline ends came to 11 bases. Germline assignment: CDR1 SGHTA and CDR2 FQGNSA. This CDR3 comprises 12 residues. The CDR3 nucleotides read TGTGCCAGCAGCCCTCAAACGGTCATTCAGTACTTC. Translated, it gives CASSPQTVIQYF. Combining the CDR3 with reference TRBV7-2 and TRBJ2-4 gives the whole variable domain GAGVSQSPSNKVTEKGKDVELRCDPISGHTALYWYRQSLGQGLEFLIYFQGNSAPDKSGLPSDRFSAERTGGSVSTLTIQRTQQEDSAVYLCASSPQTVIQYFGAGTRLSVL.

This clone was seen a handful of times. The rearrangement uses TRBV7-2 and TRBJ2-1; 11 nucleotides align to TRBD2. V gave up 4 bases and J gave up 5 bases; unmatched junction bases: 4. Germline values: CDR1 SGHTA, CDR2 FQGNSA. CDR3 size: 15 residues. In DNA form, the CDR3 reads TGTGCCAGCAGCTCTAGCGGGGGGCCCGACAATGAGCAGTTCTTC. Translating it yields CASSSSGGPDNEQFF.

J is TRBJ2-1 and V is TRBV29-1; 8 nucleotides line up with TRBD1. With V trimmed by 3 bases and J by 4 bases, 2 bases remained unmatched. There are 13 residues in the CDR3. Germline lookup yields CDR1 SQVTM and CDR2 ANQGSEA. CDR3 in DNA: TGCAGCGTTGACAGGGGGCCATACAATGAGCAGTTCTTC. Its protein product is CSVDRGPYNEQFF.

This clone was observed a few times. The chain uses TRBV7-2 and TRBJ2-3; 7 bases fit TRBD1. Trimming cost V 6 bases and J 2 bases; bases outside gene matches: 5. Looked up from germline, CDR1 is SGHTA and CDR2 is FQGNSA. The CDR3 runs 14 residues. The CDR3 DNA reads as TGTGCCAGCAGGAGACAGGGTTACACAGATACGCAGTATTTT. It translates to CASRRQGYTDTQYF.

The rearrangement uses TRBV6-5 and TRBJ2-3, with TRBD1 as a possible D gene (5 bases). The CDR3 is made up of 15 amino acids. The V and J ends lost 0 bases and 2 bases respectively, with 9 bases between them. The germline CDR1 and CDR2 sequences are MNHEY and SVGAGI. The CDR3: CASSYSQGHTDTQYF. Here the CDR3 DNA reads TGTGCCAGCAGTTACTCGCAGGGCCACACAGATACGCAGTATTTT.

This clone was seen a single time. This chain joins TRBV5-6 and TRBJ2-7; weak D call: TRBD2 (5 bases). Germline V CDR1 and CDR2: SGHDT, YYEEEE. CDR3 size: 14 residues. V shed 1 base and J shed 2 bases, with 10 bases lying between them. CDR3 in amino acids: CASSLPGLAYEQYF. CDR3 coding DNA: TGTGCCAGCAGCTTGCCCGGACTGGCCTACGAGCAGTACTTC.

The sample holds a few counts of this clone. The chain employs TRBV7-6 and TRBJ1-1, with D perhaps TRBD1 (5 bases). Trimming shortened V by 2 bases and J by 5 bases, and 9 bases separated the two germline ends. Germline-derived CDR1 and CDR2 are SGHVS and FNYEAQ. This CDR3 is 13 amino acids long. The CDR3 region is CASSLTGRTEAFF. The CDR3 DNA is TGTGCCAGCAGCTTAACAGGTCGAACTGAAGCTTTCTTT.

CDR3 sequence: CATSGWTDTQYF. DNA of the CDR3: TGTGCCACCAGCGGATGGACAGATACGCAGTATTTT. The chain employs TRBV15 and TRBJ2-3; no definite D call. The CDR3 loop spans 12 amino acids. V dropped 5 bases and J dropped 3 bases, with 6 bases sitting between them. Germline CDR1 LNHNV, CDR2 YYDKDF (reference sequence).

V is TRBV2 and J is TRBJ2-1; 8 nucleotides line up with TRBD2. V gave up 3 bases and J gave up 9 bases; unmatched junction bases: 10. Germline loops: CDR1 SNHLY, CDR2 FYNNEI. The CDR3 runs to 15 residues. This CDR3 reads CASSDGLAGLVEQFF. The CDR3 bases are TGTGCCAGCAGTGATGGACTAGCTGGTTTGGTTGAGCAGTTCTTC. Filled out from reference TRBV2 and TRBJ2-1, the complete variable domain reads EPEVTQTPSHQVTQMGQEVILRCVPISNHLYFYWYRQILGQKVEFLVSFYNNEISEKSEIFDDQFSVERPDGSNFTLKIRSTKLEDSAMYFCASSDGLAGLVEQFFGPGTRLTVL.

This chain joins TRBV29-1 and TRBJ2-5, with a weak D call TRBD1 (5 bases). Trimming removed 5 bases from V and 5 bases from J, with 12 bases in between. In germline, CDR1 is SQVTM, CDR2 ANQGSEA. The CDR3 length is 12 residues. CDR3 coding DNA: TGCAGCGTTACGACAGCCCGGGAGACCCAGTACTTC. It translates to CSVTTARETQYF.

V is TRBV4-3 and J is TRBJ2-2; perhaps TRBD2 as D (5 bases). The germline gives CDR1 LGHNA, CDR2 YSLEER. The germline V and J ends were trimmed by 1 base and 0 bases, with 9 bases remaining between them. CDR3 size: 16 residues. The DNA for the CDR3 is TGCGCCAGCAGCCAAGGGCTAGCTGCGAACACCGGGGAGCTGTTTTTT. Its protein product is CASSQGLAANTGELFF.

V is TRBV29-1 and J is TRBJ1-4; maybe TRBD1 (6 bases). This CDR3 comprises 14 residues. The ends were cut back, 7 bases at V and 3 bases at J, with 15 bases in the middle. Germline V gives CDR1 SQVTM, CDR2 ANQGSEA. This CDR3 is CSGSQGMANEKLFF. DNA for the CDR3: TGCAGCGGTTCCCAGGGGATGGCTAATGAAAAACTGTTTTTT.

The CDR3 region has the DNA TGCAGCGCCCAGGGACTAGCGGGTCAAGAGACCCAGTACTTC. It specifies CSAQGLAGQETQYF. This rearrangement joins TRBV29-1 to TRBJ2-5, with 12 bases fitting TRBD2. Germline assignment: CDR1 SQVTM and CDR2 ANQGSEA. The CDR3 runs 14 residues. V was pared by 7 bases and J by 2 bases, with 5 bases of the junction left unmatched.

V gene TRBV4-3 combines with J gene TRBJ1-1, with TRBD1 matching over 7 bases. The V gene end was trimmed by 6 bases and the J gene end by 1 base; junction bases not matched to a gene: 5. CDR1 is LGHNA and CDR2 is YSLEER in the germline V gene. The CDR3 contains 14 residues. The CDR3 DNA is TGCGCCAGCAGGCTAGGGACAGCGAACACTGAAGCTTTCTTT. This gives the protein CASRLGTANTEAFF.

The rearrangement links TRBV5-6 to TRBJ1-1, with 8 positions matching TRBD1. The CDR3 has 15 amino acids. With 4 bases clipped from V and 4 bases from J, the junction kept 9 bases outside the gene matches. Germline CDR1 SGHDT, CDR2 YYEEEE. CDR3 sequence (DNA): TGTGCCAGCAGCACAGGACAGGGTTCGGGCACTGAAGCTTTCTTT. This translates into CASSTGQGSGTEAFF.

The genes are TRBV10-1 and TRBJ2-3; D unclear. CDR3 length: 12 amino acids. Trimming pared 2 bases from V and 6 bases from J, leaving 6 bases between. Germline values: CDR1 WNHNN, CDR2 SYGVQD (reference sequence). Written as DNA, the CDR3 is TGCGCCAGCAGTGAGACGGTGGATACGCAGTATTTT. This sequence encodes CASSETVDTQYF.

In this sample, this clone turned up a few times. CDR3 nucleotide sequence: TGTGCCAGCTCACCACCTTGGGCAGAACGCGAGCAGTACTTC. This codes for CASSPPWAEREQYF. J is TRBJ2-7 and V is TRBV18; D ambiguous. V was pared by 0 bases and J by 6 bases, with 12 bases between. The CDR3 length is 14 residues. Germline CDR1 KGHSH, CDR2 LQKENI. Filled out from reference TRBV18 and TRBJ2-7, the complete variable domain reads NAGVMQNPRHLVRRRGQEARLRCSPMKGHSHVYWYRQLPEEGLKFMVYLQKENIIDESGMPKERFSAEFPKEGPSILRIQQVVRGDSAAYFCASSPPWAEREQYFGPGTRLTVT.

V gene TRBV29-1 combines with J gene TRBJ2-3; D gene unclear. Trimming stripped 7 bases from V and 0 bases from J, with 14 bases between. This CDR3 has 14 residues. The V gene's germline CDR1 is SQVTM and CDR2 ANQGSEA. CDR3 loop: CSAPRMASTDTQYF. CDR3 coding DNA: TGCAGCGCTCCCCGGATGGCTAGCACAGATACGCAGTATTTT.

The V call is TRBV18, the J call TRBJ2-3; D remains ambiguous. V lost 0 bases and J 2 bases, leaving 6 bases between the germline ends. Per the germline V gene, CDR1 is KGHSH and CDR2 is LQKENI. The CDR3 totals 14 residues. CDR3 nucleotides: TGTGCCAGCTCACCACCGTGGCCCACAGATACGCAGTATTTT. Translation: CASSPPWPTDTQYF.